This T cell receptor (beta chain) was sequenced for a study of CD8 T cells in ankylosing spondylitis. General study points: What seemed typical of ankylosing spondylitis blood was a TCR beta motif built from about 8 highly homologous variants. The authors reported significant enrichment of disease-linked clones in matched ankylosing spondylitis synovial fluid.

Preparation of TCR beta libraries was done by quantitative 5'-RACE with molecular barcodes. Using its own MiXCR run on the 5' RACE reads, TCRdb lists one record per CDR3 protein. This table holds around 340,000 distinct CDR3 sequences, approximately 22% found once. A remark on this clonotype: Its antigen is unknown.

Trimming took 7 bases from V and 5 from J, leaving 14 bases between them. This CDR3 contains 13 residues. Input material: blood, either unsorted or a sorted T cell fraction (not recorded which). This chain joins TRBV12-3 or TRBV12-4 and TRBJ2-5; D uncertain. The origin of this receptor is a male donor with ankylosing spondylitis or in good health (not recorded which). The CDR3 DNA follows: TGTGCCAGCACCCTCTCCCCCGGGGAGACCCAGTACTTC. It is translated as CASTLSPGETQYF.